This T cell receptor beta chain was found in a study of shared clonotypes between healthy human individuals. Study summary: Used for every donor were three CD4 naive, three CD4 memory, two CD8 naive and one CD8 memory plate.

The naive CD8 fraction comprised CD45RO-negative cells positively selected for CCR7 and excluded terminally differentiated effector memory CD45RA+ cells. The assay was immunoSEQ multiplex PCR, and TCRdb's table has in-frame clones only and misses some. Of 500,000 to 700,000 clones listed, approximately 95% are singletons. CDR3 length equals 14 residues. Germline lookup yields CDR1 ENHRY and CDR2 SYGVKD. V lost 1 base, J lost 4 bases, and 8 bases lay in between. This clone was detected only a few times. The sequenced sample consisted of naive CD8+ T cells sorted from blood. V usage is TRBV10-3 and J usage is TRBJ1-5, with D possibly being TRBD1 (5 bases). The origin of this receptor is a woman between 25 and 40 years old in good health. The CDR3 loop reads CAISELGENQPQHF. CDR3 in DNA: TGTGCCATCAGTGAGTTGGGGGAGAATCAGCCCCAGCATTTT.